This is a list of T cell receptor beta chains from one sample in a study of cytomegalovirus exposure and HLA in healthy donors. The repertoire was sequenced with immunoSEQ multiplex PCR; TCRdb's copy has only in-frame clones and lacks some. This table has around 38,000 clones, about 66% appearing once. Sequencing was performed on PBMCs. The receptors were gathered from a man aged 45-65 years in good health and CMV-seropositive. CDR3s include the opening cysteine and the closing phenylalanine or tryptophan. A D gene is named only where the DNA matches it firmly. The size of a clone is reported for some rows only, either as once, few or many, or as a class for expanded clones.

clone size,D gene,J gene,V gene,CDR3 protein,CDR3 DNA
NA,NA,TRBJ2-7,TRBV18,CASSPRPGVHEQYF,TGTGCCAGCTCACCACGTCCAGGGGTCCACGAGCAGTACTTC
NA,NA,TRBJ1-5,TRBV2,CASSERQRNQPQHF,TGTGCCAGCAGTGAGAGGCAGCGGAATCAGCCCCAGCATTTT
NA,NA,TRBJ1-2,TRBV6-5,CASSYTQGLGYTF,TGTGCCAGCAGTTATACACAGGGCCTCGGCTACACCTTC
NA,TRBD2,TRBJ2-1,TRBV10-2,CASSELAVLSDEQFF,TGCGCCAGCAGTGAGCTAGCGGTCCTTTCAGATGAGCAGTTCTTC
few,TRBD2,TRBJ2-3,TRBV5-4,CASRLEAGTQYF,TGTGCCAGCAGATTGGAAGCGGGGACGCAGTATTTT
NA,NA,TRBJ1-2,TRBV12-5,CASGATIYYGYTF,TGTGCTAGTGGAGCCACGATTTACTATGGCTACACCTTC
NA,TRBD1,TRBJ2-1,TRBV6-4,CASSLTGYEQFF,TGTGCCAGCAGTCTGACAGGGTACGAGCAGTTCTTC
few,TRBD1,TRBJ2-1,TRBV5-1,CASSLEGQYNEQFF,TGCGCCAGCAGCTTGGAGGGACAGTACAATGAGCAGTTCTTC
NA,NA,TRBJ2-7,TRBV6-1,CASREDGQFHEQYF,TGTGCCAGCAGGGAAGACGGACAGTTCCACGAGCAGTACTTC
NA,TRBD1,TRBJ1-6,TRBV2,CASRANRGSYNSPLHF,TGTGCCAGCAGGGCGAACAGGGGCTCCTATAATTCACCCCTCCACTTT
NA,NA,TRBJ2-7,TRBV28,CASLSVTGTGEEQYF,TGTGCCAGCCTTTCAGTAACGGGGACGGGGGAGGAGCAGTACTTC
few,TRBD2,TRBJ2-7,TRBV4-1,CASSGAAGGAYEQYF,TGCGCCAGCAGCGGTGCGGCGGGGGGGGCCTACGAGCAGTACTTC
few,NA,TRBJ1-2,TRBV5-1,CASSRDRYGYTF,TGCGCCAGCAGCCGCGACAGATATGGCTACACCTTC
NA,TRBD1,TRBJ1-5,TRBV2,CASSGDRGDQPQHF,TGTGCCAGCAGTGGGGACAGGGGAGATCAGCCCCAGCATTTT
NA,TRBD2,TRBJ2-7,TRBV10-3,CAISVGDSRGGAYEQYF,TGTGCCATCAGTGTAGGTGACTCGCGGGGGGGAGCCTACGAGCAGTACTTC
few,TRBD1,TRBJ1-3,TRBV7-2,CASSSDRGSANTIYF,TGTGCCAGCAGCTCAGACAGGGGGTCGGCAAACACCATATATTTT
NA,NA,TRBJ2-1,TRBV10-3,CAISGAQGNNEQFF,TGTGCCATCAGTGGAGCACAGGGCAACAATGAGCAGTTCTTC
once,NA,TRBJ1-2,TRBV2,CASSYMIDSLYGYTF,TGTGCCAGCAGCTATATGATAGACTCCCTCTATGGCTACACCTTC
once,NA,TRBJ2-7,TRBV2,CASSGDIGEQYF,TGTGCCAGCAGTGGTGACATAGGCGAGCAGTACTTC
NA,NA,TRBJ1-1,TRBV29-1,CSVGAGEAFF,TGCAGCGTTGGAGCGGGTGAAGCTTTCTTT
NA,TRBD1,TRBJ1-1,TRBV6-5,CASRSTGTGGTEAFF,TGTGCCAGCAGGAGTACCGGGACAGGGGGCACTGAAGCTTTCTTT
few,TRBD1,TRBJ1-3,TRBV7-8,CASSLTIRDRGLLSGNTIYF,TGTGCCAGCAGCCTAACCATAAGGGACAGGGGTCTACTATCTGGAAACACCATATATTTT
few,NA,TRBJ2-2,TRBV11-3,CASSFRTANTGELFF,TGTGCCAGCAGCTTTAGGACAGCGAACACCGGGGAGCTGTTTTTT
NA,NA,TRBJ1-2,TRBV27,CASSLTGRDGYTF,TGTGCCAGCAGTTTAACAGGGAGGGATGGCTACACCTTC
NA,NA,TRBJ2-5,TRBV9,CASSNTGRTQYF,TGTGCCAGCAGCAATACCGGTAGGACCCAGTACTTC
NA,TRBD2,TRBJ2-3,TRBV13,CATARTRTDTQYF,TGTGCCACTGCCAGGACTAGAACAGATACGCAGTATTTT
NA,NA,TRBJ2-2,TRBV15,CATSTSRELFF,TGTGCCACCAGCACCTCCCGGGAGCTGTTTTTT